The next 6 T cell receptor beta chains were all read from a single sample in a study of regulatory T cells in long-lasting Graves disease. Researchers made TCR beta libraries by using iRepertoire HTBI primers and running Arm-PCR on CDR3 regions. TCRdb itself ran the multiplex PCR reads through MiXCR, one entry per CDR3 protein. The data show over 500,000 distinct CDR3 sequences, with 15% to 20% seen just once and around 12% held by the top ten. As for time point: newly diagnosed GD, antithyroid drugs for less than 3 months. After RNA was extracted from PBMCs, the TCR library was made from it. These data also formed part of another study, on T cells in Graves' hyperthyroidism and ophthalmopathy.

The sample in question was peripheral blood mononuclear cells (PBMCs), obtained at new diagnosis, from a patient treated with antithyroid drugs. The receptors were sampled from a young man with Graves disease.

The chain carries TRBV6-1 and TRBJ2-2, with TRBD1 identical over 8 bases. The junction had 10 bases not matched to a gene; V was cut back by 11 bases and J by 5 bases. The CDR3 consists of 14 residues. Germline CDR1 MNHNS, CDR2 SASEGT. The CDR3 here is CAGGRGRLTGELFF. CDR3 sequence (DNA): TGTGCCGGAGGCAGGGGGCGGCTTACCGGGGAGCTGTTTTTT.

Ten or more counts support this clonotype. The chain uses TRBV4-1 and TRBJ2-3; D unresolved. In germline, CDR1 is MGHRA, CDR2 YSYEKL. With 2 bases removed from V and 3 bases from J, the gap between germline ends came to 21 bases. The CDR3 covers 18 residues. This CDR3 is CASSQSPTSWVRTDTQYF. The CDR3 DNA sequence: TGCGCCAGCAGCCAATCCCCGACCTCTTGGGTGAGGACAGATACGCAGTATTTT.

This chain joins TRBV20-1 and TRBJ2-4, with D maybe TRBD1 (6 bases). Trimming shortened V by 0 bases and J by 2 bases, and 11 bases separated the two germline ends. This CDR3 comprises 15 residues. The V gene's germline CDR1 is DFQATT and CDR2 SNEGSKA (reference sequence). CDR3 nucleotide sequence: TGCAGTGCTAGAGAAGGGGGTCGTCCCAAAAACATTCAGTACTTC. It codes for CSAREGGRPKNIQYF.

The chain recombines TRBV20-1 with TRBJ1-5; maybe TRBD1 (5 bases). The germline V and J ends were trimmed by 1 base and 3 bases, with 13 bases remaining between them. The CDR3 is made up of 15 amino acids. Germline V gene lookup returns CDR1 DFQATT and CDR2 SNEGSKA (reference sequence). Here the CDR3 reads CSARARRESNQPQHF. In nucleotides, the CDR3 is TGCAGTGCTAGAGCCCGCAGGGAGTCCAATCAGCCCCAGCATTTT.

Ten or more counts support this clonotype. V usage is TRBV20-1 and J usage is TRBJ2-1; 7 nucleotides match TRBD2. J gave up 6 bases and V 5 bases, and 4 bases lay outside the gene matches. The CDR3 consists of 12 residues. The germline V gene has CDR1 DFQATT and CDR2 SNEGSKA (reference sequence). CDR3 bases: TGCAGTGCTTCAGCTAGCGGCAATGAGCAGTTCTTC. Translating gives CSASASGNEQFF.

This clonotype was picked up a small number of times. CDR3 in amino acids: CASSLGPEGGYTF. Here the CDR3 DNA reads TGTGCCAGCAGCTTAGGACCGGAAGGTGGCTACACCTTC. The chain has TRBV7-2 and TRBJ1-2; no definite D call. The CDR3 runs 13 residues. CDR1 and CDR2 (germline): SGHTA, FQGNSA. Trimming removed 1 base at V and 7 bases at J, with 10 bases between.